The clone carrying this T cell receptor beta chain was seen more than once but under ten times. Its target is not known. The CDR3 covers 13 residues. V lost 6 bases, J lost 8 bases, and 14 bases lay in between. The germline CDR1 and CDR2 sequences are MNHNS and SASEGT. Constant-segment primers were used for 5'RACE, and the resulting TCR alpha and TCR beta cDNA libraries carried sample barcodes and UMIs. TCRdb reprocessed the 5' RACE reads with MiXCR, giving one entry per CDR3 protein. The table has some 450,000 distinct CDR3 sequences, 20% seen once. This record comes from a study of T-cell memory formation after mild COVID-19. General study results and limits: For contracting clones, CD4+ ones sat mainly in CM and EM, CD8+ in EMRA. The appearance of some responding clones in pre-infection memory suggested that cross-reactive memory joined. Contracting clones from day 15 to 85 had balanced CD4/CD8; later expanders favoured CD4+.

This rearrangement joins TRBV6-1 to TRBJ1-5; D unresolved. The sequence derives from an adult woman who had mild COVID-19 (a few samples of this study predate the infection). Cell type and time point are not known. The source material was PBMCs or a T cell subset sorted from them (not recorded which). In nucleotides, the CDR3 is TGTGCCAGCAGGGTTGACGGCCGGGAGCCCCAGCATTTT. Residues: CASRVDGREPQHF.